In its sample, the clone carrying this T cell receptor beta chain was seen many times. From the 5' RACE reads, TCRdb called clonotypes with MiXCR, one entry per CDR3 protein. The sample consists of around 350,000 distinct CDR3 sequences, approximately 10% of them appearing once. The data derive from a study of T cells after yellow fever vaccination. Study in general: Preparing low-cell-number fractions relied on SMART-Seq v4 Ultra Low Input.

V lost 2 bases and J lost 1, with 5 bases in between. The CDR3 contains 13 residues. Germline-derived CDR1 and CDR2 are SEHNR and FQNEAQ (reference sequence). This TCR was sampled from a man between 18 and 29 years old who received the YFV17D yellow fever vaccine. This material consisted of PBMCs, taken on the day of the first yellow fever vaccination. The rearrangement links TRBV7-9 to TRBJ1-1, with no clear D. The CDR3 loop is CASSLSGNTEAFF. The CDR3 DNA follows: TGTGCCAGCAGCTTATCAGGGAACACTGAAGCTTTCTTT.